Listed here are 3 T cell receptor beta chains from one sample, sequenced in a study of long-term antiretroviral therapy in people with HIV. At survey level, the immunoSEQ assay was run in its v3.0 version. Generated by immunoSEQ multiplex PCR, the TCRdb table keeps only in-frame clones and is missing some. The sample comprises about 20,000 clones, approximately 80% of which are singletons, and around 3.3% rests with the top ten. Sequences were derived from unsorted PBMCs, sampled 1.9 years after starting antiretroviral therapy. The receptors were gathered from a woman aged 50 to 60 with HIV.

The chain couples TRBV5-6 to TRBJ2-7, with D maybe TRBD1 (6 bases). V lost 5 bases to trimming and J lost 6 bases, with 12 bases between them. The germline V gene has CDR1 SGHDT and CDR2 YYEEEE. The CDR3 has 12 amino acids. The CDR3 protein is CASSKGVGEQYF. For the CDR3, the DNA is TGTGCCAGCAGTAAGGGGGTCGGCGAGCAGTACTTC. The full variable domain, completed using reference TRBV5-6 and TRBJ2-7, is DAGVTQSPTHLIKTRGQQVTLRCSPKSGHDTVSWYQQALGQGPQFIFQYYEEEERQRGNFPDRFSGHQFPNYSSELNVNALLLGDSALYLCASSKGVGEQYFGPGTRLTVT.

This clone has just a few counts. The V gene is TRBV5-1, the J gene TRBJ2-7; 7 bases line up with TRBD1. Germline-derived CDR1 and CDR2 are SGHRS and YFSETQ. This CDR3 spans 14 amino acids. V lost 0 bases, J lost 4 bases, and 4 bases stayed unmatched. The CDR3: CASSLEGARYEQYF. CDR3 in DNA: TGCGCCAGCAGCTTGGAGGGGGCGCGGTACGAGCAGTACTTC. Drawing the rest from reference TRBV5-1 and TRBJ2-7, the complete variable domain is KAGVTQTPRYLIKTRGQQVTLSCSPISGHRSVSWYQQTPGQGLQFLFEYFSETQRNKGNFPGRFSGRQFSNSRSEMNVSTLELGDSALYLCASSLEGARYEQYFGPGTRLTVT.

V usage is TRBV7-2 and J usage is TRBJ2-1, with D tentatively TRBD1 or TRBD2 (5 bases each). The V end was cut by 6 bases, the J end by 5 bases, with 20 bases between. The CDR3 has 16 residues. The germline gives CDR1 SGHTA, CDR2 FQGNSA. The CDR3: CASSWIRGREHNEQFF. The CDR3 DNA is TGTGCCAGCAGTTGGATACGGGGACGGGAACACAATGAGCAGTTCTTC.